The 28 T cell receptor beta chains below all came from one sample that was sequenced in a study of tissue T cells after allogeneic stem cell transplantation. The assay was immunoSEQ multiplex PCR, and TCRdb's table has in-frame clones only and misses some. Of 25,000 to 35,000 clones in the sample, 65% to 90% are singletons; the top ten hold about 3.5%. Sequencing was performed on blood, taken before transplantation. All receptors derive from a woman aged 18 to 50 who later had graft-versus-host disease after an allogeneic stem cell transplant.

This clone has a handful of counts. The chain employs TRBV5-1 and TRBJ1-6, with 11 bases identical to TRBD1. The germline V gene encodes CDR1 SGHRS and CDR2 YFSETQ. The CDR3 is 14 residues long. Trimming removed 4 bases from V and 10 bases from J; junction bases left unmatched: 4. CDR3 in amino acids: CASSQDRGHSPLHF. Here the CDR3 DNA reads TGCGCCAGCAGCCAGGACAGGGGGCACTCACCCCTCCACTTT.

The chain carries TRBV6-5 and TRBJ2-7; 7 bases fit TRBD1. Germline V gives CDR1 MNHEY, CDR2 SVGAGI. Trimming cost V 0 bases and J 4 bases; bases outside gene matches: 9. The CDR3 is 16 amino acids. The CDR3 bases are TGTGCCAGCAGTTACTCGGCCGGGACAGAAAATTACGAGCAGTACTTC. It is translated as CASSYSAGTENYEQYF.

This rearrangement joins TRBV7-9 to TRBJ1-5, with 9 positions matching TRBD1. The CDR3 spans 14 residues. In germline, CDR1 is SEHNR, CDR2 FQNEAQ (reference sequence). J gave up 2 bases and V 5 bases, and 1 base lay outside the gene matches. CDR3 sequence: CASSRTGGNQPQHF. The DNA for the CDR3 is TGTGCCAGCAGCCGGACAGGGGGCAATCAGCCCCAGCATTTT.

The chain couples TRBV11-2 to TRBJ2-2; 7 nucleotides align to TRBD1. CDR3 length equals 15 residues. The ends lost 2 bases at V and 3 bases at J; junction bases unmatched: 3. Germline CDR1 SGHAT, CDR2 FQNNGV. For the CDR3, the DNA is TGTGCCAGCAGCTTATGGCAGGGGGACACCGGGGAGCTGTTTTTT. This translates into CASSLWQGDTGELFF.

The chain links TRBV27 to TRBJ2-1, with TRBD1 matching 7 bases. Germline CDR1 reads MNHEY; CDR2 reads SMNVEV (reference sequence). Germline trimming cut 3 bases from V and 0 bases from J; bases unmatched to any gene: 8. This CDR3 region has 17 residues. The CDR3 nucleotides read TGTGCCAGCAGTTTTCCCCAAAACAGGGGCTCCTACAATGAGCAGTTCTTC. As protein: CASSFPQNRGSYNEQFF.

This clone was detected once. The J gene is TRBJ2-7, the V gene TRBV2, with 7 bases matching TRBD1. Looked up from germline, CDR1 is SNHLY and CDR2 is FYNNEI. J gave up 6 bases and V 6 bases, and 8 bases lay outside the gene matches. This CDR3 spans 13 amino acids. The CDR3 DNA sequence: TGTGCCAGCAGGGGGGACAGTGCATCCGAGCAGTACTTC. It yields the protein CASRGDSASEQYF.

V usage is TRBV19 and J usage is TRBJ2-1, with TRBD2 identical over 16 bases. The CDR3 totals 19 residues. Trimming at V came to 7 bases and at J to 5 bases, leaving 14 bases not matched to a gene. CDR1 LNHDA and CDR2 SQIVND come from the germline V gene (reference sequence). This CDR3 reads CASTFGTSGRVRVHNEQFF. The CDR3 DNA reads TGTGCCAGTACCTTCGGGACTAGCGGGAGGGTAAGGGTCCACAATGAGCAGTTCTTC.

The chain is built from TRBV7-9 and TRBJ1-1; 7 bases agree with TRBD1. V trimming: 6 bases; J trimming: 1 base; junction bases outside the gene matches: 8. This CDR3 is built from 15 residues. Looked up from germline, CDR1 is SEHNR and CDR2 is FQNEAQ (reference sequence). The CDR3 here is CASRHETGTNTEAFF. Here the CDR3 DNA reads TGTGCCAGCAGACACGAGACAGGGACGAACACTGAAGCTTTCTTT.

DNA of the CDR3: TGTGCCAGCAGTTTACAGCATCAAAGCTCCTACAATGAGCAGTTCTTC. Its translation is CASSLQHQSSYNEQFF. The chain uses TRBV27 and TRBJ2-1; D call uncertain. With 2 bases removed from V and 0 bases from J, the gap between germline ends came to 11 bases. Per the germline V gene, CDR1 is MNHEY and CDR2 is SMNVEV (reference sequence). The CDR3 contains 16 residues.

This chain uses TRBV7-9 with TRBJ2-1; D ambiguous. V lost 5 bases and J 5 bases, leaving 16 bases between the germline ends. This CDR3 has 15 amino acids. Per germline, CDR1 SEHNR and CDR2 FQNEAQ (reference sequence). CDR3 region: CASSRSGLENNEQFF. CDR3 nucleotide sequence: TGTGCCAGCAGCCGCTCAGGTCTGGAAAACAATGAGCAGTTCTTC.

This clone was seen only once. This chain joins TRBV2 and TRBJ2-3, with 14 bases aligning to TRBD2. The length of the CDR3 is 16 residues. Germline lookup yields CDR1 SNHLY and CDR2 FYNNEI. Trimming removed 5 bases from V and 4 bases from J; junction bases left unmatched: 5. The chain's CDR3 is CASSSGTSGSADTQYF. CDR3 bases: TGTGCCAGCAGTTCTGGGACTAGCGGGAGCGCAGATACGCAGTATTTT.

The chain couples TRBV5-5 to TRBJ2-1; weak D call: TRBD1 (7 bases). CDR3 length: 15 residues. Trimming took off 2 bases at V and 4 bases at J, with 13 bases between the two ends. CDR1 is SGHKS, CDR2 YYEKEE, per germline (reference sequence). DNA of the CDR3: TGTGCCAGCAGCTTAGGAGGGACAGCGTACAATGAGCAGTTCTTC. This encodes CASSLGGTAYNEQFF.

V usage is TRBV10-1 and J usage is TRBJ1-2; D call uncertain. Per germline, CDR1 WNHNN and CDR2 SYGVQD (reference sequence). The CDR3 extends over 13 amino acids. V lost 0 bases and J 4 bases, leaving 6 bases between the germline ends. CDR3 sequence: CASSESLGYGYTF. The CDR3 DNA sequence: TGCGCCAGCAGTGAGTCTTTGGGCTATGGCTACACCTTC.

In this sample, this clone turned up once. The V and J genes are TRBV18 and TRBJ1-1; tentative D call: TRBD1 (5 bases). Trimming shortened V by 1 base and J by 2 bases, and 20 bases separated the two germline ends. Germline assignment: CDR1 KGHSH and CDR2 LQKENI. The CDR3 is 18 residues long. CDR3 in DNA: TGTGCCAGCTCACCACACAGATTACAAGGAGGGACCAACACTGAAGCTTTCTTT. It specifies CASSPHRLQGGTNTEAFF.

This chain connects TRBV30 to TRBJ2-7, with D perhaps TRBD2 (5 bases). CDR1 is GTSNPN, CDR2 SVGIG, per germline (reference sequence). V dropped 2 bases and J dropped 5 bases, with 13 bases sitting between them. This CDR3 has 13 amino acids. The CDR3 region is CAWSRNWGDEQYF. As DNA, the CDR3 is TGTGCCTGGAGTAGAAATTGGGGAGACGAGCAGTACTTC. Combining the CDR3 with reference TRBV30 and TRBJ2-7 gives the whole variable domain SQTIHQWPATLVQPVGSPLSLECTVEGTSNPNLYWYRQAAGRGLQLLFYSVGIGQISSEVPQNLSASRPQDRQFILSSKKLLLSDSGFYLCAWSRNWGDEQYFGPGTRLTVT.

The chain has TRBV2 and TRBJ1-5; tentatively, D is TRBD1 (5 bases). Trimming removed 6 bases from V and 7 bases from J, with 16 bases in between. Germline V gene sequence: CDR1 SNHLY, CDR2 FYNNEI. This CDR3 has 14 residues. DNA for the CDR3: TGTGCCAGCAGCGCCGACAGTCCCCCGCAGCCCCAGCATTTT. This translates into CASSADSPPQPQHF. The whole variable domain, filled in from reference TRBV2 and TRBJ1-5, reads EPEVTQTPSHQVTQMGQEVILRCVPISNHLYFYWYRQILGQKVEFLVSFYNNEISEKSEIFDDQFSVERPDGSNFTLKIRSTKLEDSAMYFCASSADSPPQPQHFGDGTRLSIL.

The chain has TRBV11-2 and TRBJ1-2; possibly TRBD1 for D (6 bases). There are 16 residues in the CDR3. Trimming took off 4 bases at V and 7 bases at J, with 22 bases between the two ends. Germline-derived CDR1 and CDR2 are SGHAT and FQNNGV. The CDR3 sequence is CASSSLDVDRLFGYTF. The CDR3 DNA is TGTGCCAGCAGCTCACTAGACGTCGACAGGCTCTTTGGCTACACCTTC.

This clone was seen only a few times. This chain uses TRBV5-8 with TRBJ2-7, with D perhaps TRBD2 (6 bases). The length of the CDR3 is 14 residues. The germline gives CDR1 SGHTS, CDR2 YDEGEE. V was shortened by 5 bases and J by 1 base, with 13 bases between the two germline ends. DNA of the CDR3: TGTGCCAGCAGAACCCGGCGGGGTTCCTACGAGCAGTACTTC. The encoded protein is CASRTRRGSYEQYF.

This clone was seen once. The chain uses TRBV5-1 and TRBJ1-4, with D possibly TRBD1 on 5 matching bases. V lost 0 bases and J lost 5, with 14 bases in between. The CDR3 has 16 amino acids. CDR1 and CDR2 (germline): SGHRS, YFSETQ. CDR3 residues: CASSLVGTGYNEKLFF. CDR3 in DNA: TGCGCCAGCAGCTTGGTCGGGACCGGCTACAATGAAAAACTGTTTTTT.

V gene TRBV28 combines with J gene TRBJ1-2, with unresolved D. V was trimmed by 2 bases and J by 0 bases, leaving 4 bases between them. Germline loops: CDR1 MDHEN, CDR2 SYDVKM. This CDR3 comprises 13 residues. The CDR3 spells CASSLGANYGYTF. CDR3 DNA sequence: TGTGCCAGCAGTTTAGGAGCTAACTATGGCTACACCTTC.

The J gene is TRBJ2-3, the V gene TRBV4-1; D not resolved. The V end lost 3 bases, the J end lost 0 bases, and 10 bases lay between the germline ends. CDR3 length equals 15 residues. Germline V CDR1 and CDR2: MGHRA, YSYEKL. This CDR3 is CASSQYSSSTDTQYF. Here the CDR3 DNA reads TGCGCCAGCAGCCAGTATAGTTCTAGCACAGATACGCAGTATTTT.

The chain employs TRBV11-2 and TRBJ2-7; TRBD2 might be the D (5 bases). Germline V gene lookup returns CDR1 SGHAT and CDR2 FQNNGV. The CDR3 length is 13 residues. V was clipped by 7 bases and J by 3 bases, with 13 bases between them. The CDR3 coding sequence is TGTGCCAGCACCCTCGCGGGCGTCTACGAGCAGTACTTC. Encoded protein: CASTLAGVYEQYF.

This chain uses TRBV7-9 with TRBJ1-1; D is ambiguous. Germline V gene sequence: CDR1 SEHNR, CDR2 FQNEAQ (reference sequence). The CDR3 sequence is 13 residues long. The V end lost 5 bases, the J end lost 0 bases, and 7 bases lay between the germline ends. CDR3 amino acids: CASSDQVNTEAFF. The CDR3 DNA reads TGTGCCAGCAGCGACCAAGTGAACACTGAAGCTTTCTTT.

The J gene is TRBJ2-1, the V gene TRBV5-1, with 7 bases matching TRBD1. Germline V CDR1 and CDR2: SGHRS, YFSETQ. This CDR3 spans 15 amino acids. Trimming cost V 0 bases and J 4 bases; bases outside gene matches: 4. The DNA of the CDR3 is TGCGCCAGCAGCTTGGCGGGACAGCAATACAATGAGCAGTTCTTC. The encoded protein is CASSLAGQQYNEQFF.

The chain uses TRBV7-2 and TRBJ1-6, with a tentative D call TRBD1 (6 bases). The CDR3 sequence is 16 residues long. CDR1 is SGHTA and CDR2 is FQGNSA in the germline V gene. Trimming pared 5 bases from V and 0 bases from J, leaving 11 bases between. DNA of the CDR3: TGTGCCAGCAGCCCAGGGGACGGCTCCTATAATTCACCCCTCCACTTT. Translated, it gives CASSPGDGSYNSPLHF.

This clone was seen a handful of times. The chain links TRBV5-1 to TRBJ2-1, with a tentative D call TRBD2 (6 bases). CDR1 SGHRS and CDR2 YFSETQ come from the germline V gene. The V end was cut by 3 bases, the J end by 8 bases, with 21 bases between. The CDR3 is 16 amino acids. The CDR3 region is CASSSSVRLVFDEQFF. For the CDR3, the DNA is TGCGCCAGCAGCTCATCCGTGAGACTAGTGTTTGATGAGCAGTTCTTC.

This clone was seen only a few times. This chain uses TRBV27 with TRBJ1-2, with 8 bases that match TRBD1. The germline CDR1 and CDR2 sequences are MNHEY and SMNVEV (reference sequence). V lost 5 bases to trimming and J lost 2 bases; unmatched junction nucleotides: 16. The CDR3 sequence is 18 residues long. The CDR3 loop is CASSRTGNMGSVNYGYTF. In nucleotides, the CDR3 is TGTGCCAGCAGTCGGACAGGGAATATGGGGAGCGTAAACTATGGCTACACCTTC.

V and J are TRBV10-3 and TRBJ1-2; weak D call: TRBD1 (6 bases). Trimming removed 1 base from V and 6 bases from J, with 12 bases in between. Germline V gene lookup returns CDR1 ENHRY and CDR2 SYGVKD. This CDR3 has 14 amino acids. The CDR3 DNA is TGTGCCATCAGTGAGTTTAAGGGGGTGAATGGCTACACCTTC. It is translated as CAISEFKGVNGYTF.